This T cell receptor beta chain was identified in a study of cytomegalovirus exposure and HLA in healthy donors. Germline assignment: CDR1 SGHRS and CDR2 YFSETQ. The V gene end was trimmed by 4 bases and the J gene end by 1 base; junction bases not matched to a gene: 4. CDR3 length: 15 amino acids. The PCR had 60 Vbeta and 13 Jbeta primers. TCRdb's copy holds only in-frame clones and misses some; the assay was immunoSEQ multiplex PCR. Of 160,000 or so clones listed, roughly 80% were seen once; the top ten hold approximately 0.98%. In the case of this clone: Antigen specificity is unknown. The identical CDR3 is also encoded by other nucleotide sequences in the sample.

Study-wide points: A link between a missense DCLRE1C variant and TCR beta V- and J-gene trimming emerged from a later analysis.

The V call is TRBV5-1, the J call TRBJ2-1; TRBD1 aligns across 8 bases. Sequences were obtained from PBMCs. The TCR sequence derives from a man under 40 in good health and CMV-seronegative. The CDR3 is CASSPQGASYNEQFF. The CDR3 nucleotides are TGCGCCAGCAGCCCCCAGGGGGCTTCCTACAATGAGCAGTTCTTC.